This T cell receptor beta chain stems from a study of Graves' ophthalmopathy and Graves' hyperthyroidism. Germline V gives CDR1 MDHEN, CDR2 SYDVKM. The CDR3 consists of 16 residues. Trimming removed 10 bases at V and 2 bases at J, with 23 bases between. Researchers took RNA transcripts and amplified TCR beta CDR3 regions from them. First-round RT-PCR employed HTBI primers, with a second-round multiplex PCR after it. TCRdb called the multiplex PCR reads again in MiXCR, with one record for every CDR3 protein. The repertoire holds roughly 600,000 distinct CDR3 sequences, with roughly 39% as singletons. Each diagnosis was determined on the basis of clinical symptoms, serum thyroxine, TRAb, thyroid ultrasound and orbital computed tomography.

The sequenced sample was peripheral blood or thyroid tissue (not recorded which). This clonotype was sampled from an adult man with Graves' hyperthyroidism. This chain links TRBV28 with TRBJ1-2; a possible D gene is TRBD1 (6 bases). The CDR3, as DNA: TGTGCCACGGGGGGCGTCCGAGACCCGAAGAACTATGGCTACACCTTC. This encodes CATGGVRDPKNYGYTF.